Following are 21 T cell receptor beta chains from one sample sequenced in a study of blood T cell repertoires in COVID-19. Using immunoSEQ multiplex PCR, the repertoire was profiled, and TCRdb retains in-frame clones only, with some absent. Among about 230,000 clones, 80% to 90% were seen once, and the ten largest hold 0.85% to 1%. Sequencing was carried out using peripheral blood. These receptors all come from a man in his forties with acute or convalescent COVID-19.

The V call is TRBV2, the J call TRBJ2-3; 9 bases are a match to TRBD1. The CDR3 totals 13 residues. CDR1 and CDR2 (germline): SNHLY, FYNNEI. The V segment lost 8 bases and the J segment 4 bases; nucleotides outside the gene matches: 4. The DNA for the CDR3 is TGTGCCAGCCGGGACAGGGAAGCAGATACGCAGTATTTT. Protein sequence: CASRDREADTQYF.

The chain has TRBV9 and TRBJ2-2; a weak D match, TRBD1 (7 bases). This CDR3 has 15 amino acids. With 2 bases removed from V and 3 bases from J, the gap between germline ends came to 11 bases. Per the germline V gene, CDR1 is SGDLS and CDR2 is YYNGEE. The CDR3 sequence is CASSVGRGDTGELFF. CDR3 nucleotide sequence: TGTGCCAGCAGCGTGGGCAGGGGGGACACCGGGGAGCTGTTTTTT.

The chain links TRBV7-6 to TRBJ2-7; weak D call: TRBD1 (7 bases). In germline, CDR1 is SGHVS, CDR2 FNYEAQ. The germline V and J ends were trimmed by 1 base and 2 bases, with 12 bases remaining between them. This CDR3 comprises 15 residues. The CDR3 spells CASSLGQGGTYEQYF. The CDR3 nucleotides are TGTGCCAGCAGCTTAGGCCAGGGGGGAACCTACGAGCAGTACTTC.

The chain carries TRBV11-1 and TRBJ1-5, with D perhaps matching TRBD1 (5 bases). Germline assignment: CDR1 SGHAT and CDR2 FQDESV (reference sequence). The length of the CDR3 is 13 residues. Trimming stripped 10 bases from V and 4 bases from J, with 14 bases between. The CDR3 nucleotides are TGTGCCAATACAGGACGGAGAAATCAGCCCCAGCATTTT. Its protein product is CANTGRRNQPQHF.

This rearrangement joins TRBV3-1 (or the pseudogene TRBV3-2) to TRBJ1-2; the D gene is possibly TRBD1 (6 bases). There are 15 residues in the CDR3. Germline V lookup: CDR1 LGHDT, CDR2 YNNKEL (reference sequence). Trimming stripped 3 bases from V and 12 bases from J, with 23 bases between. CDR3 coding DNA: TGTGCCAGCAGCCACCGGGACAAATACAGATATGGGGACACCTTC. It is translated as CASSHRDKYRYGDTF.

The chain links TRBV2 to TRBJ2-5, with TRBD2 as a possible D gene (6 bases). The V end lost 2 bases, the J end lost 5 bases, and 9 bases lay between the germline ends. Germline CDR1 and CDR2: SNHLY and FYNNEI. This CDR3 region has 13 residues. CDR3 sequence (DNA): TGTGCCAGCAGTGAAATAGGGACTGAGACCCAGTACTTC. Its translation is CASSEIGTETQYF. The entire variable domain, with the rest obtained from reference TRBV2 and TRBJ2-5, is as follows: EPEVTQTPSHQVTQMGQEVILRCVPISNHLYFYWYRQILGQKVEFLVSFYNNEISEKSEIFDDQFSVERPDGSNFTLKIRSTKLEDSAMYFCASSEIGTETQYFGPGTRLLVL.

The chain couples TRBV7-9 to TRBJ2-7, with D tentatively TRBD2 (6 bases). The CDR3 totals 15 residues. Germline assignment: CDR1 SEHNR and CDR2 FQNEAQ (reference sequence). The V end was cut by 1 base, the J end by 0 bases, with 10 bases between. CDR3 in DNA: TGTGCCAGCAGCTTAGAGGGAGGCGGCTCCTACGAGCAGTACTTC. Protein: CASSLEGGGSYEQYF.

The chain joins TRBV20-1 to TRBJ1-1, with D unclear. Germline V gives CDR1 DFQATT, CDR2 SNEGSKA (reference sequence). The CDR3 extends over 11 amino acids. V gave up 0 bases and J gave up 8 bases, with 7 bases separating them. The CDR3 loop is CSARDFGEAFF. The CDR3 DNA follows: TGCAGTGCTAGAGATTTCGGGGAAGCTTTCTTT.

This chain connects TRBV6-6 to TRBJ1-5, with 7 bases identical to TRBD1. Germline CDR1 MNHNY, CDR2 SVGAGI (reference sequence). Unmatched junction bases numbered 5, after V lost 0 bases and J lost 3 bases. This CDR3 is 16 amino acids long. Here the CDR3 reads CASSYSGTASNQPQHF. CDR3 nucleotide sequence: TGTGCCAGCAGTTACTCCGGGACAGCCTCCAATCAGCCCCAGCATTTT.

V usage is TRBV7-3 and J usage is TRBJ2-3, with TRBD2 matching over 13 bases. The CDR3 consists of 15 residues. V shed 6 bases and J 4 bases; nucleotides not matched to a gene: 4. Looked up from germline, CDR1 is SGHTA and CDR2 is FQGTGA. The CDR3 nucleotides are TGTGCCAGCAGTACACTAGCGGGGGGGCCAGATACGCAGTATTTT. Residues: CASSTLAGGPDTQYF.

This sequence joins TRBV2 and TRBJ1-1, with a weak D call TRBD1 (5 bases). The CDR3 has 15 amino acids. V shed 0 bases and J shed 4 bases, with 12 bases lying between them. Germline V gene lookup returns CDR1 SNHLY and CDR2 FYNNEI. CDR3 amino acids: CASSEAGGASTEAFF. The CDR3 DNA follows: TGTGCCAGCAGTGAAGCGGGGGGAGCTAGCACTGAAGCTTTCTTT.

The chain has TRBV6-6 and TRBJ2-7; the D is unclear. This CDR3 contains 14 residues. The germline V and J ends were trimmed by 2 bases and 3 bases, with 11 bases remaining between them. Germline values: CDR1 MNHNY, CDR2 SVGAGI (reference sequence). In DNA form, the CDR3 reads TGTGCCAGCAGTTACCCCCTCGAGAGCTACGAGCAGTACTTC. Translated, it gives CASSYPLESYEQYF.

The V gene is TRBV12-3 or TRBV12-4, the J gene TRBJ1-2, with TRBD1 matching 7 bases. V lost 7 bases and J lost 3; bases outside the gene matches: 5. CDR3 size: 13 residues. The CDR3 is CASTLDRYYGYTF. The DNA for the CDR3 is TGTGCCAGCACCCTGGACAGGTACTATGGCTACACCTTC.

The chain recombines TRBV1 with TRBJ2-5; the listed D gene, TRBD2, was not tested against the DNA. TRBV1 is reported as a pseudogene. The CDR3 has 16 amino acids. The CDR3 coding sequence is TGCACCAGCAGCCAACCGAGGGGACTATCTCAAGAGACCCAGTACTTC. Protein product: CTSSQPRGLSQETQYF.

The chain recombines TRBV27 with TRBJ2-3; 11 nucleotides agree with TRBD2. From germline, CDR1 is MNHEY and CDR2 SMNVEV (reference sequence). This CDR3 has 15 amino acids. The trim removed 6 bases at V and 1 base at J, leaving 3 bases unmatched. The CDR3 here is CASRGLADRTDTQYF. CDR3 DNA: TGTGCCAGCAGGGGACTAGCGGACCGCACAGATACGCAGTATTTT.

The rearrangement uses TRBV29-1 and TRBJ2-3; a possible D gene is TRBD1 (6 bases). CDR3 length: 12 residues. Trimming stripped 6 bases from V and 2 bases from J, with 9 bases between. CDR1 and CDR2 from the germline V gene are SQVTM and ANQGSEA. CDR3 amino acids: CSVDSATDTQYF. In nucleotides, the CDR3 is TGCAGCGTGGACAGTGCCACAGATACGCAGTATTTT.

This clone was detected once. The rearrangement uses TRBV9 and TRBJ2-2, with 7 positions matching TRBD2. CDR3 size: 17 residues. Germline V lookup: CDR1 SGDLS, CDR2 YYNGEE. The junction had 8 bases not matched to a gene; V was cut back by 0 bases and J by 3 bases. The CDR3 bases are TGTGCCAGCAGCGTAGGGAGCGGGGTTCTGGACACCGGGGAGCTGTTTTTT. Translation: CASSVGSGVLDTGELFF.

The rearrangement links TRBV11-2 to TRBJ1-3; D gene uncertain. The V end was cut by 1 base, the J end by 0 bases, with 10 bases between. CDR3 size: 16 residues. In germline, CDR1 is SGHAT, CDR2 FQNNGV. The CDR3 DNA is TGTGCCAGCAGCTTAGGGCGGTTGAGCTCTGGAAACACCATATATTTT. Translated: CASSLGRLSSGNTIYF.

This chain connects TRBV10-1 to TRBJ2-1, with TRBD2 identical over 9 bases. The CDR3 loop spans 15 amino acids. Germline V CDR1 and CDR2: WNHNN, SYGVQD (reference sequence). V was clipped by 4 bases and J by 2 bases; unmatched bases: 3. CDR3 coding DNA: TGCGCCAGCAGTGTTAGCGGGGGAACCTACAATGAGCAGTTCTTC. It encodes CASSVSGGTYNEQFF.

This clone was picked up a small number of times. This rearrangement joins TRBV9 to TRBJ1-5; 7 positions agree with TRBD1. CDR3 length: 15 residues. Germline V lookup: CDR1 SGDLS, CDR2 YYNGEE. The V gene end was trimmed by 4 bases and the J gene end by 9 bases; junction bases not matched to a gene: 13. The CDR3 loop reads CASSSQDRRGTPQHF. In DNA, the CDR3 is TGTGCCAGCAGCTCCCAGGACAGGAGGGGGACGCCCCAGCATTTT.

V and J are TRBV9 and TRBJ2-2; the D gene is possibly TRBD2 (6 bases). Germline CDR1 and CDR2: SGDLS and YYNGEE. The CDR3 is 17 amino acids. The V end was cut by 4 bases, the J end by 8 bases, with 24 bases between. The CDR3 here is CASSFRGAGPSGGELFF. The CDR3, as DNA: TGTGCCAGCAGCTTTCGTGGAGCGGGTCCGTCAGGTGGGGAGCTGTTTTTT.